The present T cell receptor beta chain was sequenced within a study of T cells in narcolepsy. Sequencing used immunoSEQ multiplex PCR; TCRdb keeps in-frame clones, though not all of them. The table shows under 35,000 clones, with about 76% occurring only once. V lost 7 bases and J 2 bases, leaving 17 bases between the germline ends. Germline-derived CDR1 and CDR2 are SGHAT and FQNNGV. This CDR3 contains 15 residues. The clonotype comes from a human donor with narcolepsy. The gene calls are TRBV11-2 and TRBJ1-1, with D perhaps matching TRBD1 (6 bases). The sample taken for sequencing was CD45RA- memory CD4+ T cells from PBMCs. CDR3 protein: CASNKIQGKNTEAFF. DNA of the CDR3: TGTGCCAGCAACAAAATCCAGGGGAAAAACACTGAAGCTTTCTTT.